A single T cell receptor beta chain is shown here with its context. No antigen is known for it. This record belongs to a study of Ad26.COV2.S vaccination and SARS-CoV-2 variants. Study summary: Participant was drawn from the COV1001 Ad26.COV2.S trial arm. Study-wide findings and caveats: The placebo group had lower spike-specific TCR breadth than the vaccine recipients did. Breadth and depth estimates from TCRs may understate total T cell responses.

Generated by immunoSEQ multiplex PCR, the TCRdb table keeps only in-frame clones and is missing some. Of over 400,000 clones in the sample, 80% to 95% were seen once. Documented treatment: roughly 19 received Ad26.COV2.S at low or high dose, single or two shots; 5 received placebo; per-sample allocation not given. On day 63 after the first injection, vaccine and placebo recipients gave samples. Cohort 1b enrolled adults aged 18-55 years in Boston. Sequences were derived from peripheral blood, sampled in a trial of Ad26.COV2.S vaccine versus placebo. The sequence came from a person between 18 and 65 years old who received the Ad26.COV2.S COVID-19 vaccine or a placebo.

In nucleotides, the CDR3 is TGTGCCAGCAGCTTAGATACGGGGACGCCTCGAGCCCAGCATTTT. Its translation: CASSLDTGTPRAQHF. The V call is TRBV7-2, the J call TRBJ1-5, with D perhaps TRBD1 (5 bases). CDR3 size: 15 residues. CDR1 SGHTA and CDR2 FQGNSA come from the germline V gene. The V end lost 1 base, the J end lost 11 bases, and 18 bases lay between the germline ends.